This entry lists 32 T cell receptor beta chains sequenced from one sample in a study of memory CD4+ T cells and cytomegalovirus serostatus. Single viable CD3+CD4+CD8-CD45RO+ cells were sorted as the memory CD4+ T cells. Sequencing used immunoSEQ multiplex PCR; TCRdb keeps in-frame clones, though not all of them. The sample lists 58,000 or so clones; 70% to 75% were seen once. Sequenced input: memory CD4+ T cells from blood. The origin of the receptors is an adult in good health and CMV-seropositive.

Here the CDR3 DNA reads TGTGCCAGCGCACGGGGGGCGGGGCCGAACACTGAAGCTTTCTTT. Its protein is CASARGAGPNTEAFF. The chain is built from TRBV7-2 and TRBJ1-1; tentative D call: TRBD1 (6 bases). Per the germline V gene, CDR1 is SGHTA and CDR2 is FQGNSA. Deletions cut 8 bases from V and 1 base from J, with 17 bases between. The CDR3 sequence is 15 residues long.

The rearrangement joins TRBV18 to TRBJ2-2; TRBD1 aligns across 7 bases. Germline V gene data show CDR1 as KGHSH and CDR2 as LQKENI. The length of the CDR3 is 15 residues. V trimming: 6 bases; J trimming: 2 bases; junction bases outside the gene matches: 6. The CDR3 DNA reads TGTGCCAGCTCTCCGGACAGGCCCAACACCGGGGAGCTGTTTTTT. It codes for CASSPDRPNTGELFF.

V gene TRBV18 combines with J gene TRBJ2-7, with 7 bases lining up with TRBD2. CDR1 KGHSH and CDR2 LQKENI come from the germline V gene. The CDR3 consists of 13 residues. J was trimmed by 4 bases and V by 2 bases; bases with no gene match: 2. The CDR3 sequence is CASSPGRGYEQYF. DNA of the CDR3: TGTGCCAGCTCACCAGGGCGGGGGTACGAGCAGTACTTC.

This clone has a single count. The chain has TRBV19 and TRBJ1-4; weak D call: TRBD1 (6 bases). Per germline, CDR1 LNHDA and CDR2 SQIVND (reference sequence). The V and J ends lost 4 bases and 0 bases respectively, with 12 bases between them. There are 16 residues in the CDR3. The CDR3: CASSTSGVATNEKLFF. CDR3 DNA sequence: TGTGCCAGTAGTACATCAGGGGTTGCAACTAATGAAAAACTGTTTTTT.

This CDR3 reads CASSGVAGASYNEQFF. The CDR3 nucleotides are TGTGCCAGCAGCGGTGTAGCGGGAGCCTCCTACAATGAGCAGTTCTTC. The chain links TRBV5-4 to TRBJ2-1, with 9 bases that match TRBD2. The germline V gene encodes CDR1 SGHNT and CDR2 YYREEE (reference sequence). This CDR3 is built from 16 residues. Germline trimming cut 4 bases from V and 0 bases from J; bases unmatched to any gene: 5.

J is TRBJ2-5 and V is TRBV7-9; weak D call: TRBD1 (8 bases). TRBJ2-7 explains the end of the DNA better; the J call may be wrong. This CDR3 comprises 15 residues. Germline CDR1 reads SEHNR; CDR2 reads FQNEAQ (reference sequence). The CDR3 DNA follows: TGTGCCAGCAGCCAAAACGGACAGGGAGGGGACGAGCAGTACTTC. This codes for CASSQNGQGGDEQYF.

The chain uses TRBV15 and TRBJ1-5, with unresolved D. The CDR3 spans 16 residues. V lost 0 bases, J lost 9 bases, and 18 bases lay in between. The germline CDR1 and CDR2 sequences are LNHNV and YYDKDF (reference sequence). The CDR3 protein is CATSRDMDRQDWPQHF. For the CDR3, the DNA is TGTGCCACCAGCAGAGATATGGATAGGCAGGACTGGCCCCAGCATTTT.

This clone showed up just a few times. The V call is TRBV30, the J call TRBJ2-2; D unresolved. Germline loops: CDR1 GTSNPN, CDR2 SVGIG (reference sequence). The CDR3 has 12 residues. Trimming removed 3 bases at V and 8 bases at J, with 10 bases between. DNA of the CDR3: TGTGCCTGGAGACACTCGACTGGGGAGCTGTTTTTT. Its translation: CAWRHSTGELFF.

This clone has only a few counts. V usage is TRBV30 and J usage is TRBJ1-3; D unresolved. The V gene's germline CDR1 is GTSNPN and CDR2 SVGIG (reference sequence). This CDR3 is built from 14 residues. V was pared by 0 bases and J by 3 bases, with 9 bases between. CDR3 loop: CAWSVRGGGNTIYF. CDR3 coding DNA: TGTGCCTGGAGTGTACGCGGCGGTGGAAACACCATATATTTT.

The rearrangement links TRBV6-6 to TRBJ1-2; D is undetermined. The V gene's germline CDR1 is MNHNY and CDR2 SVGAGI (reference sequence). The CDR3 is 12 residues long. Trimming took 7 bases from V and 3 from J, leaving 9 bases between them. The CDR3 region is CASTISDYGYTF. The DNA for the CDR3 is TGTGCCAGCACCATCTCGGACTATGGCTACACCTTC.

The V and J genes are TRBV29-1 and TRBJ2-1; D is perhaps TRBD1 (5 bases). The germline V gene encodes CDR1 SQVTM and CDR2 ANQGSEA. V was clipped by 6 bases and J by 7 bases, with 19 bases between them. The CDR3 runs to 14 residues. This CDR3 is CSVPAQEPRNEQFF. The CDR3, as DNA: TGCAGCGTCCCAGCACAGGAACCTAGAAATGAGCAGTTCTTC.

V usage is TRBV7-9 and J usage is TRBJ1-2; no reliable D call. This CDR3 region has 15 residues. The germline V and J ends were trimmed by 1 base and 4 bases, with 13 bases remaining between them. Germline-derived CDR1 and CDR2 are SEHNR and FQNEAQ (reference sequence). The CDR3 DNA reads TGTGCCAGCAGCTTAGGGGTCGCCGGTTCCTATGGCTACACCTTC. Translating gives CASSLGVAGSYGYTF. Full variable domain (remainder filled in from reference TRBV7-9 and TRBJ1-2): DTGVSQNPRHKITKRGQNVTFRCDPISEHNRLYWYRQTLGQGPEFLTYFQNEAQLEKSRLLSDRFSAERPKGSFSTLEIQRTEQGDSAMYLCASSLGVAGSYGYTFGSGTRLTVV.

The V and J genes are TRBV30 and TRBJ2-7; D not certain. Trimming removed 0 bases from V and 7 bases from J, with 10 bases in between. This CDR3 region has 12 residues. Looked up from germline, CDR1 is GTSNPN and CDR2 is SVGIG (reference sequence). CDR3 sequence (DNA): TGTGCCTGGAGTGTAGGTTTCGGAGAGCAGTACTTC. Translated: CAWSVGFGEQYF.

A word on this clone: It is unclear where the CDR3 begins or ends on the DNA, so no DNA is shown, and the CDR3 is as TCRdb lists it. The rearrangement links TRBV21-1 to TRBJ1-1; the table's TRBD1 call for D was not verified on the DNA. TRBV21-1 is an annotated pseudogene. Including both end residues, the CDR3 is 15 amino acids long. The CDR3 loop is CASSIVGPGNTEAFF.

The chain employs TRBV9 and TRBJ2-3; D gene uncertain. There are 13 residues in the CDR3. Germline V gene sequence: CDR1 SGDLS, CDR2 YYNGEE. V was pared by 0 bases and J by 4 bases, with 6 bases between. Here the CDR3 reads CASSVGWADTQYF. The CDR3 bases are TGTGCCAGCAGCGTAGGATGGGCAGATACGCAGTATTTT.

The chain combines TRBV5-4 with TRBJ2-2; 8 nucleotides match TRBD2. V trimming: 3 bases; J trimming: 6 bases; junction bases outside the gene matches: 7. Germline V gives CDR1 SGHNT, CDR2 YYREEE (reference sequence). This CDR3 region has 15 residues. In DNA, the CDR3 is TGTGCCAGCAGCTCGGGGACTAGTGTCTCCGGGGAGCTGTTTTTT. Residues: CASSSGTSVSGELFF.

This chain uses TRBV19 with TRBJ2-5, with D perhaps matching TRBD2 (5 bases). The CDR3 totals 14 residues. The V gene's germline CDR1 is LNHDA and CDR2 SQIVND (reference sequence). Trimming cost V 4 bases and J 1 base, with 10 bases left between them. DNA for the CDR3: TGTGCCAGTAGTAAACAAGGACTCCAAGAGACCCAGTACTTC. Its protein product is CASSKQGLQETQYF.

V gene TRBV2 combines with J gene TRBJ2-5; D remains ambiguous. V was pared by 7 bases and J by 4 bases, with 7 bases between. The CDR3 extends over 11 amino acids. Germline V gene sequence: CDR1 SNHLY, CDR2 FYNNEI. CDR3 nucleotides: TGTGCCAGCAAAACCGGAGAGACCCAGTACTTC. As protein: CASKTGETQYF.

The rearrangement uses TRBV29-1 and TRBJ1-5; the D is unclear. With 4 bases removed from V and 6 bases from J, the gap between germline ends came to 10 bases. Per the germline V gene, CDR1 is SQVTM and CDR2 is ANQGSEA. The CDR3 extends over 12 amino acids. The CDR3 DNA reads as TGCAGCGTTGGGAATTGGGGTCAGCCCCAGCATTTT. As protein: CSVGNWGQPQHF.

The chain is built from TRBV2 and TRBJ2-5, with 9 bases aligning to TRBD1. J lost 2 bases, V lost 8 bases, and 6 bases had no gene match. In germline, CDR1 is SNHLY, CDR2 FYNNEI. The CDR3 contains 14 residues. This CDR3 reads CASQLDRGQETQYF. The CDR3 DNA sequence: TGTGCCAGCCAACTGGACAGGGGACAAGAGACCCAGTACTTC. Using reference TRBV2 and TRBJ2-5 for the parts outside the CDR3, the full variable domain is EPEVTQTPSHQVTQMGQEVILRCVPISNHLYFYWYRQILGQKVEFLVSFYNNEISEKSEIFDDQFSVERPDGSNFTLKIRSTKLEDSAMYFCASQLDRGQETQYFGPGTRLLVL.

The gene calls are TRBV27 and TRBJ1-2, with 9 bases identical to TRBD1. The CDR3 loop spans 16 amino acids. V dropped 6 bases and J dropped 1; count of bases not matched to a gene: 9. Looked up from germline, CDR1 is MNHEY and CDR2 is SMNVEV (reference sequence). The DNA for the CDR3 is TGTGCCAGCAGCCGTTCCACAGGGGGCCTTAACTATGGCTACACCTTC. It specifies CASSRSTGGLNYGYTF.

The chain has TRBV7-2 and TRBJ2-1; 9 bases match TRBD2. Germline CDR1 and CDR2: SGHTA and FQGNSA. V trimming: 5 bases; J trimming: 4 bases; junction bases outside the gene matches: 6. The CDR3 is 15 residues long. CDR3 in amino acids: CASSAVAGGYNEQFF. CDR3 coding DNA: TGTGCCAGCAGCGCAGTGGCGGGAGGGTACAATGAGCAGTTCTTC.

V is TRBV5-1 and J is TRBJ2-3; 7 bases fit TRBD2. CDR1 and CDR2 (germline): SGHRS, YFSETQ. This CDR3 comprises 15 residues. The V and J ends lost 5 bases and 2 bases, in that order; junction bases with no gene match: 8. CDR3 DNA sequence: TGCGCCAGCAGGACTAGCTCGCTGGTCACAGATACGCAGTATTTT. It specifies CASRTSSLVTDTQYF.

This chain links TRBV6-1 with TRBJ1-2; D call uncertain. V lost 2 bases and J 9 bases, leaving 19 bases between the germline ends. CDR1 MNHNS and CDR2 SASEGT come from the germline V gene. CDR3 length: 15 residues. The CDR3 region is CASSEIPTPIASYTF. The CDR3 region has the DNA TGTGCCAGCAGTGAAATTCCCACTCCCATAGCCAGCTACACCTTC.

V usage is TRBV7-8 and J usage is TRBJ2-5; 8 bases align to TRBD2. This CDR3 region has 14 residues. V was clipped by 7 bases and J by 6 bases; unmatched bases: 10. Per the germline V gene, CDR1 is SGHVS and CDR2 is FQNEAQ. As DNA, the CDR3 is TGTGCCAGCACTGGGGAAGCGGGAGTAAAGACCCAGTACTTC. This codes for CASTGEAGVKTQYF.

This sequence joins TRBV28 and TRBJ2-7, with 9 positions matching TRBD1. Germline CDR1 and CDR2: MDHEN and SYDVKM. Trimming cost V 5 bases and J 6 bases; bases outside gene matches: 5. The CDR3 has 13 amino acids. Here the CDR3 reads CASSPQQGAEQYF. CDR3 sequence (DNA): TGTGCCAGCAGTCCGCAACAGGGGGCCGAGCAGTACTTC. The full variable domain, in which reference TRBV28 and TRBJ2-7 provide the parts outside the CDR3, is DVKVTQSSRYLVKRTGEKVFLECVQDMDHENMFWYRQDPGLGLRLIYFSYDVKMKEKGDIPEGYSVSREKKERFSLILESASTNQTSMYLCASSPQQGAEQYFGPGTRLTVT.

The chain is built from TRBV7-8 and TRBJ1-5, with D maybe TRBD1 (5 bases). V dropped 5 bases and J dropped 1 base, with 12 bases sitting between them. Germline lookup yields CDR1 SGHVS and CDR2 FQNEAQ. The CDR3 runs 15 residues. CDR3 sequence: CASSPGWGSNQPQHF. The CDR3 DNA follows: TGTGCCAGCAGCCCTGGTTGGGGGAGCAATCAGCCCCAGCATTTT.

The V gene is TRBV28, the J gene TRBJ1-2; D is uncertain. The CDR3 length is 12 residues. The germline V gene encodes CDR1 MDHEN and CDR2 SYDVKM. Trimming pared 7 bases from V and 7 bases from J, leaving 13 bases between. The CDR3 is CASMKGVGGYTF. CDR3 nucleotides: TGTGCCAGCATGAAGGGTGTCGGTGGCTACACCTTC.

This clone was observed a few times. The chain recombines TRBV5-5 with TRBJ1-2, with D unresolved. This CDR3 is 13 amino acids long. V was pared by 0 bases and J by 8 bases, with 11 bases between. CDR1 and CDR2 (germline): SGHKS, YYEKEE (reference sequence). In nucleotides, the CDR3 is TGTGCCAGCAGCTTGGGGACCCTCGACGGCTACACCTTC. Amino acids: CASSLGTLDGYTF. Full variable domain (outside the CDR3, taken from reference TRBV5-5 and TRBJ1-2): DAGVTQSPTHLIKTRGQQVTLRCSPISGHKSVSWYQQVLGQGPQFIFQYYEKEERGRGNFPDRFSARQFPNYSSELNVNALLLGDSALYLCASSLGTLDGYTFGSGTRLTVV.

The J gene is TRBJ2-2, the V gene TRBV5-1; 12 nucleotides agree with TRBD1. CDR1 is SGHRS, CDR2 YFSETQ, per germline. With V trimmed by 4 bases and J by 8 bases, 3 bases remained unmatched. CDR3 length equals 14 residues. CDR3 amino acids: CASSRDRGPGELFF. The CDR3 region has the DNA TGCGCCAGCAGCCGGGACAGGGGGCCGGGGGAGCTGTTTTTT.

V usage is TRBV5-1 and J usage is TRBJ2-1; D is unresolved. V gave up 0 bases and J gave up 0 bases, with 7 bases separating them. Per germline, CDR1 SGHRS and CDR2 YFSETQ. There are 15 residues in the CDR3. The CDR3 nucleotides are TGCGCCAGCAGCTTGGTCCCTGGCTCCTACAATGAGCAGTTCTTC. This gives the protein CASSLVPGSYNEQFF.

V usage is TRBV5-4 and J usage is TRBJ1-2; D not certain. V lost 0 bases and J 6 bases, leaving 9 bases between the germline ends. This CDR3 spans 13 amino acids. CDR1 is SGHNT, CDR2 YYREEE, per germline (reference sequence). CDR3 loop: CASSLGGIHGYTF. The CDR3, as DNA: TGTGCCAGCAGCTTGGGAGGGATCCATGGCTACACCTTC.